This T cell receptor (beta chain) was recorded in a study of blood T cell repertoires in COVID-19. Study details: Collection of acute and convalescent COVID-19 samples took place in the United States, Italy and Spain.

Generated by immunoSEQ multiplex PCR, the TCRdb table keeps only in-frame clones and is missing some. The sample lists a few hundred thousand clones; around 87% were seen once. The CDR3 is made up of 14 amino acids. CDR1 and CDR2 from the germline V gene are LNHDA and SQIVND (reference sequence). Trimming took 4 bases from V and 9 from J, leaving 16 bases between them. V gene TRBV19 combines with J gene TRBJ2-1; D is possibly TRBD1 (6 bases). The receptor comes from a man in his forties in a cohort exposed to, infected with or recovered from COVID-19 (not recorded which). Sequences were obtained from PBMCs or T cells enriched from blood (not recorded which). The CDR3 DNA reads TGTGCCAGTAGTACTCAACAGGGCACCGGTGAGCAGTTCTTC. Its protein is CASSTQQGTGEQFF.